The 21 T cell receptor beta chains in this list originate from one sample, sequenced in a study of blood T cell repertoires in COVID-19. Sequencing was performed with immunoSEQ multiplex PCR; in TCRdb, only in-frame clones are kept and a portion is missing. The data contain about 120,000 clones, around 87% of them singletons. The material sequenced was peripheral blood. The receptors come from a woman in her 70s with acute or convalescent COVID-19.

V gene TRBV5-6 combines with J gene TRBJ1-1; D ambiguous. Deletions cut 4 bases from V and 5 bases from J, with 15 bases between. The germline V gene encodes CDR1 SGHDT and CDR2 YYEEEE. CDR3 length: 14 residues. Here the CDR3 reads CASSVLDGRTEAFF. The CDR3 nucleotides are TGTGCCAGCAGCGTACTGGACGGGAGAACTGAAGCTTTCTTT.

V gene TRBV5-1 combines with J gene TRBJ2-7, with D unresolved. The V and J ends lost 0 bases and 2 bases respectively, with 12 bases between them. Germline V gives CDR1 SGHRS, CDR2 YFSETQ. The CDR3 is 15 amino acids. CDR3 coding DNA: TGCGCCAGCAGCTTGGGAGCCAGGCAAGCCTACGAGCAGTACTTC. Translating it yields CASSLGARQAYEQYF.

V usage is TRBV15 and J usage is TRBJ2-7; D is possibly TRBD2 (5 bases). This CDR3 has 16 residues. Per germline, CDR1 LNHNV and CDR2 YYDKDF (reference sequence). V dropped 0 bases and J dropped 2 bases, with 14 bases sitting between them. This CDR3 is CATSRDLRATTYEQYF. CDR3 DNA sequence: TGTGCCACCAGCAGAGATCTTCGAGCGACTACCTACGAGCAGTACTTC. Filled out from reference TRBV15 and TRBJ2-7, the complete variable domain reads DAMVIQNPRYQVTQFGKPVTLSCSQTLNHNVMYWYQQKSSQAPKLLFHYYDKDFNNEADTPDNFQSRRPNTSFCFLDIRSPGLGDTAMYLCATSRDLRATTYEQYFGPGTRLTVT.

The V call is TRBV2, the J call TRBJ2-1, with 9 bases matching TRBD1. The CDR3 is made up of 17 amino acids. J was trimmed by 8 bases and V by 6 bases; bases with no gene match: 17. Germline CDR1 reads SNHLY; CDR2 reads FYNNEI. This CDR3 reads CASSLGQGTGRGDEQFF. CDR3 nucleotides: TGTGCCAGCAGCCTGGGGCAGGGGACAGGGAGAGGGGATGAGCAGTTCTTC.

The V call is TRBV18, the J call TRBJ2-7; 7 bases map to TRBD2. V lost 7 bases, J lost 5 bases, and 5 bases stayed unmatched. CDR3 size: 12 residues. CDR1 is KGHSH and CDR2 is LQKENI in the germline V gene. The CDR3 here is CASYGAGDEQYF. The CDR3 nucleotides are TGTGCCAGCTACGGGGCGGGAGACGAGCAGTACTTC.

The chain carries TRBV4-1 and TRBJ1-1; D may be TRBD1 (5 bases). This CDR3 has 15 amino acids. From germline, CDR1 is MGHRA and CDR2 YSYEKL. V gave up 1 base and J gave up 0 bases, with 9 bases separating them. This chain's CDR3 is CASSQVETVNTEAFF. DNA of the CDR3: TGCGCCAGCAGCCAAGTCGAGACAGTGAACACTGAAGCTTTCTTT.

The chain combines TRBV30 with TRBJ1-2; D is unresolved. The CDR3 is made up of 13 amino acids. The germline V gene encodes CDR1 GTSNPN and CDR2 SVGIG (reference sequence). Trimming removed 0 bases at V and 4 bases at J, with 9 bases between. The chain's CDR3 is CAWSVQAPYGYTF. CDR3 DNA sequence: TGTGCCTGGAGTGTTCAAGCGCCCTATGGCTACACCTTC.

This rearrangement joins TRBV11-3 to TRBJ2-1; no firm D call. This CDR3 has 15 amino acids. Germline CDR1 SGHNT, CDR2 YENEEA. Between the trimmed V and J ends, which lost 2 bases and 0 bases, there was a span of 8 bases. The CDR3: CASSLRSSSYNEQFF. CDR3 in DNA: TGTGCCAGCAGCTTACGAAGTAGCTCCTACAATGAGCAGTTCTTC. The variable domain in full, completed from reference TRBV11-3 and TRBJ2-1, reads EAGVVQSPRYKIIEKKQPVAFWCNPISGHNTLYWYLQNLGQGPELLIRYENEEAVDDSQLPKDRFSAERLKGVDSTLKIQPAELGDSAVYLCASSLRSSSYNEQFFGPGTRLTVL.

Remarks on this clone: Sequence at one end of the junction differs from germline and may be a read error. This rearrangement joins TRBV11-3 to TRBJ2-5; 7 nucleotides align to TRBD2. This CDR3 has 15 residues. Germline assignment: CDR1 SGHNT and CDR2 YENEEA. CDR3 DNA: TGTGCCAGCAGCGTAGAAGCGGGGCCCCAAGAGACCCAGTACTTC. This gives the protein CASSVEAGPQETQYF. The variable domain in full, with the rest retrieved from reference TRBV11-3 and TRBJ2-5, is EAGVVQSPRYKIIEKKQPVAFWCNPISGHNTLYWYLQNLGQGPELLIRYENEEAVDDSQLPKDRFSAERLKGVDSTLKIQPAELGDSAVYLCASSVEAGPQETQYFGPGTRLLVL.

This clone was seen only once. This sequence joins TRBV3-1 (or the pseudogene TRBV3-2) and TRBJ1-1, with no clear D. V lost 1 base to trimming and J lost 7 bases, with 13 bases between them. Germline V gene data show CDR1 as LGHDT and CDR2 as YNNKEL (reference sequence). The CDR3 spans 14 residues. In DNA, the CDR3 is TGTGCCAGCAGCCAAGTCCTTGCAGAACATGAAGCTTTCTTT. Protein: CASSQVLAEHEAFF.

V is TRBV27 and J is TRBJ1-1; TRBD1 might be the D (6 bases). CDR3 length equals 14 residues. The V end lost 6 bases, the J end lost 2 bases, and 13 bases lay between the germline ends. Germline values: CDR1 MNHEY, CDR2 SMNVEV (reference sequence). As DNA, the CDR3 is TGTGCCAGCAGGCTGAACAGGGATAACACTGAAGCTTTCTTT. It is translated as CASRLNRDNTEAFF.

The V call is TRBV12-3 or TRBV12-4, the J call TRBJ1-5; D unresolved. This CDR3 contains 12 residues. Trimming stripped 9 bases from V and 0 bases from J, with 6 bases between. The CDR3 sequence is CASKYSNQPQHF. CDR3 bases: TGTGCCAGTAAATATAGCAATCAGCCCCAGCATTTT.

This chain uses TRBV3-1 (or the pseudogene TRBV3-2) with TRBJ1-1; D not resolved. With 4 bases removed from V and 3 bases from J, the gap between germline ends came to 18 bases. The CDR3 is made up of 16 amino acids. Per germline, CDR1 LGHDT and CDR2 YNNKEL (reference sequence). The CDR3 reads CASSRWETGGDTEAFF. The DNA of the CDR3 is TGTGCCAGCAGCCGATGGGAGACGGGTGGGGACACTGAAGCTTTCTTT.

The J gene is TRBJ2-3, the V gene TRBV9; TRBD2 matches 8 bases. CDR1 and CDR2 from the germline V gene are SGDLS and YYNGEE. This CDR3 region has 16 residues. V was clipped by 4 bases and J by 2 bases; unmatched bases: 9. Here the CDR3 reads CASSPLAGVPTDTQYF. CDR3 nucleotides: TGTGCCAGCAGCCCTCTAGCGGGTGTACCCACAGATACGCAGTATTTT.

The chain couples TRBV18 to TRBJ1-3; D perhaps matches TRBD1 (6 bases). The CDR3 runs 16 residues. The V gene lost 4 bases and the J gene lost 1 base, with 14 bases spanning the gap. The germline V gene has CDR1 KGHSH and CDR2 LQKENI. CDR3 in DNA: TGTGCCAGCTCACAGGATGTGGGGGCTTCTGGAAACACCATATATTTT. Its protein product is CASSQDVGASGNTIYF. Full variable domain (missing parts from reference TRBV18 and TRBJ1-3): NAGVMQNPRHLVRRRGQEARLRCSPMKGHSHVYWYRQLPEEGLKFMVYLQKENIIDESGMPKERFSAEFPKEGPSILRIQQVVRGDSAAYFCASSQDVGASGNTIYFGEGSWLTVV.

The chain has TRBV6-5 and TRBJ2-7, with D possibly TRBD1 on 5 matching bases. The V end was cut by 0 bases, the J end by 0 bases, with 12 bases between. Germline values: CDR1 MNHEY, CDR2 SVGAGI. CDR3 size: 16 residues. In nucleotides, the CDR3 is TGTGCCAGCAGTTACTCGTCCCTGACAGACTCCTACGAGCAGTACTTC. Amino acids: CASSYSSLTDSYEQYF.

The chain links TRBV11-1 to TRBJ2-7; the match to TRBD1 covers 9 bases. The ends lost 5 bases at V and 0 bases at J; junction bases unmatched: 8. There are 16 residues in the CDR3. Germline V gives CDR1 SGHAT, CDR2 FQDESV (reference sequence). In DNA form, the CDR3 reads TGTGCCAGCAGCAAAGGACAGGGGTCGAGCTCCTACGAGCAGTACTTC. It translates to CASSKGQGSSSYEQYF. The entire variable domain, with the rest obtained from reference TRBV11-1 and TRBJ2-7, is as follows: EAEVAQSPRYKITEKSQAVAFWCDPISGHATLYWYRQILGQGPELLVQFQDESVVDDSQLPKDRFSAERLKGVDSTLKIQPAELGDSAMYLCASSKGQGSSSYEQYFGPGTRLTVT.

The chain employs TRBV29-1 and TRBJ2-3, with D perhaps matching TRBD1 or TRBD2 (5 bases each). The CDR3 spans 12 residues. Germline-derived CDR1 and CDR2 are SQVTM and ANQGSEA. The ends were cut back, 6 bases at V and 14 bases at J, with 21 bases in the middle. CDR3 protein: CSVEQDSRTAYF. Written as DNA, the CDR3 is TGCAGCGTAGAACAGGACTCGAGGACTGCGTATTTT.

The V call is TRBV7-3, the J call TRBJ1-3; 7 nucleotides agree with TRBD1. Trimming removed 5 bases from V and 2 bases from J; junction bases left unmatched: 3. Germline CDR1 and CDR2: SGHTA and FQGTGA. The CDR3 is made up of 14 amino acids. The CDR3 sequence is CASSEGQPGNTIYF. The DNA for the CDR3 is TGTGCCAGCAGCGAGGGACAGCCTGGAAACACCATATATTTT.

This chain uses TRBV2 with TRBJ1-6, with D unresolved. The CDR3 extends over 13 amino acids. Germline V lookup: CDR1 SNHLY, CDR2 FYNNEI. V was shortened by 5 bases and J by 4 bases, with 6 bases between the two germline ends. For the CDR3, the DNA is TGTGCCAGCAGTTACAGTTATAATTCACCCCTCCACTTT. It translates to CASSYSYNSPLHF.

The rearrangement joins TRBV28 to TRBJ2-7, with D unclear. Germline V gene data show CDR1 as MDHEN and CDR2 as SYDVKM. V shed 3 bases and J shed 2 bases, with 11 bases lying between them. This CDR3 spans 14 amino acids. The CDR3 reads CASSFLRGTYEQYF. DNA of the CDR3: TGTGCCAGCAGTTTCTTAAGAGGAACCTACGAGCAGTACTTC.